This entry is about one T cell receptor beta chain. These data are taken from a study of blood T cell repertoires in COVID-19. Turning to the study itself: In each case, the material was cDNA or gDNA derived from T cells, B-cell-depleted T cells, or PBMCs.

The data were produced by immunoSEQ multiplex PCR, yet TCRdb's version contains in-frame clones alone and is incomplete. The sample shows about 59,000 clones, approximately 80% of them seen only once. Germline V lookup: CDR1 SGHKS, CDR2 YYEKEE (reference sequence). This CDR3 contains 14 residues. The junction had 4 bases not matched to a gene; V was cut back by 0 bases and J by 7 bases. Sequences were obtained from peripheral blood. V usage is TRBV5-5 and J usage is TRBJ1-5; 7 nucleotides align to TRBD1. This receptor was obtained from an elderly man with acute or convalescent COVID-19. DNA for the CDR3: TGTGCCAGCAGCTTGGAGGGGGCAGGCCAGCCCCAGCATTTT. It yields the protein CASSLEGAGQPQHF. Drawing the rest from reference TRBV5-5 and TRBJ1-5, the complete variable domain is DAGVTQSPTHLIKTRGQQVTLRCSPISGHKSVSWYQQVLGQGPQFIFQYYEKEERGRGNFPDRFSARQFPNYSSELNVNALLLGDSALYLCASSLEGAGQPQHFGDGTRLSIL.